The present T cell receptor beta chain was sequenced within a study of T-cell memory formation after mild COVID-19. The table lists this clonotype with a few counts. Its antigen is not known. The CDR3 contains 11 residues. Germline CDR1 reads SNHLY; CDR2 reads FYNNEI. V dropped 6 bases and J dropped 3 bases, with 6 bases sitting between them. Notes on the study in general: The main location of contracting CD4+ clones was CM and EM, and that of contracting CD8+ clones was EMRA.

TCRdb recomputed calls from the 5' RACE reads with MiXCR, one row per CDR3 protein. The sample has 550,000 to 700,000 distinct CDR3 sequences, under 20% seen once; the top ten hold approximately 12%. This rearrangement joins TRBV2 to TRBJ2-7; perhaps TRBD1 as D (5 bases). The source of this sequence is an adult woman who had mild COVID-19 (a few samples of this study predate the infection). Cell type and time point are not known. The sample consisted of PBMCs or a T cell subset sorted from them (not recorded which). For the CDR3, the DNA is TGTGCCAGCAGAGGGGTCTACGAGCAGTACTTC. Translated, it gives CASRGVYEQYF.